This section outlines one T cell receptor (beta chain) sequence together with its context. Its antigen is unknown. Base qualities are not recorded, but no much larger clone differs from it by a single base. At study entry, a tuberculin skin test and the QuantiFERON-TB GOLD In-Tube IGRA were used to screen adolescents for latent tuberculosis infection. Unsorted cryopreserved PBMC were immunosequenced, covering on average approximately 91,000 T cells per clinical donor. Eleven high schools in the Worcester region of the Western Cape, South Africa, served as enrollment sites for adolescents aged 12 to 18 years. About ten M. tuberculosis-infected adolescents and about 10 uninfected adolescents, matched for age and sex, were selected. Adolescent PBMC were isolated from freshly drawn heparinized blood by density centrifugation and cryopreserved. The immunoSEQ multiplex PCR assay was used to generate TCR libraries, with TCR-beta and/or TCR-alpha/delta assays applied to each sample. The amplified TCR libraries were sequenced on the Illumina high-throughput platform. The source study handled its data this way. Clustering and dimensionality reduction relied on pairwise TCRdist distances among GMM-specific receptors from T cells that were either sorted ex vivo or expanded in vitro. Each clinical repertoire was assigned a mean NN-distance score, defined as the average TCRdist to the nearest 10% of tetramer-positive reference sequences. GEM TCR motif frequency was computed as the fraction of unique TCRs matching known GEM sequences by V/J usage and CDR3 length. Linear discriminant analysis with leave-one-out cross-validation, implemented in scikit-learn, was used to classify active tuberculosis. TCRdb holds this immuneACCESS table with in-frame rearrangements only. Some clones are missing; in checked studies, unresolved V genes explain under half, and the rest has no known cause. That table is the source of V, J and clone size, and D and trimming were worked out from the DNA. A total of more than 35,000 clones appear in this sample, roughly 96% of them only once. The ten most abundant clones make up 7% to 9% of the sample.

This record belongs to a study of T cells in tuberculosis listed by TCRdb under 2018. Notes on the research overall: In the study, CD1B tetramers and high-throughput TCR immunosequencing were combined to characterize T cells specific for the mycobacterial lipid antigen glucose monomycolate (GMM). In a South African clinical cohort, IGRA-negative adolescents, IGRA-positive adolescents with latent tuberculosis and adults with active tuberculosis were compared, with under 12 people in each group. The study at large found these results: Active tuberculosis TCR-alpha repertoires showed smaller mean NN-distances to GMM-specific TCRs than IGRA-negative controls, suggesting clonal expansion of these TCRs. The smaller NN-distances were partly driven by shorter CDR3-alpha lengths in active tuberculosis patients, and the difference for TCR-beta did not reach statistical significance. Clinical samples were selected based on the availability of cryopreserved specimens, with adults included as active tuberculosis cases and adolescents included as controls. With the diverse GMM-specific repertoire as input, a classifier achieved around 90% accuracy (AUROC about 0.93), whereas GEM motif frequencies as input gave roughly 70% accuracy.

From a lookup of the germline V gene, CDR1 and CDR2 are WSHSY and SAAADI. Germline trimming amounts to 6 bases on V and 4 bases on J, with 6 as the count of junction bases outside the gene matches. The CDR3 covers 15 residues, taking in both the cysteine and the phenylalanine. Only the CDR3 part of the read is kept: 45 bases, read in frame from the first base. The specimen was PBMCs. This chain is built from TRBV10-2 and TRBJ2-2; TRBD1 aligns with 9 central bases. This clonotype was sampled from a donor aged 5-35 years with latent tuberculosis or without tuberculosis infection. Here the CDR3 is given as CASSWGTGPTGELFF. The nucleotide sequence is given as TGCGCCAGCAGCTGGGGGACAGGGCCCACCGGGGAGCTGTTTTTT.